This TCR beta chain was obtained from a study of T cell changes during pregnancy in multiple sclerosis. V was pared by 7 bases and J by 8 bases, with 18 bases between. Germline assignment: CDR1 SGHAT and CDR2 FQNNGV. The length of the CDR3 is 14 residues. Profiled with immunoSEQ multiplex PCR; TCRdb holds only in-frame clones, not every one. The data contain tens of thousands of clones, around 91% of them seen just once; the ten biggest clones take up roughly 5%. The TCR comes from a female donor in good health, enrolled as a control in a pregnancy study. The sequencing here drew on peripheral blood, taken after pregnancy. The V gene is TRBV11-2, the J gene TRBJ2-4; no clear D gene. CDR3 sequence (DNA): TGTGCCAGCAACCCTACCATGGAGCAACACATTCAGTACTTC. This codes for CASNPTMEQHIQYF.